Listed below are T cell receptor beta chains from one sample, sequenced in a study of blood T cell repertoires in COVID-19. Profiled with immunoSEQ multiplex PCR; TCRdb holds only in-frame clones, not every one. The sample shows roughly 150,000 clones, roughly 84% of them seen only once. Sequenced input: peripheral blood. These receptors originate from a woman aged 50 to 60 in a cohort sampled during active or convalescent COVID-19. CDR3s leave out the opening cysteine and the closing phenylalanine or tryptophan. A D gene is named only where the DNA matches it firmly. Clone size is not always given. Where it is, it says once, few, many or a class for expanded clones.

d_call cdr3_length clone_size v_call cdr3_aa
TRBD1 11 few TRBV29-1 SVEGQGVQGYT
. 15 few TRBV7-9 ASSSGWGGRNTDTQY
TRBD2 16 . TRBV15 ATSRAPLAGGFFNEQF
. 9 once TRBV7-3 ASSSNDRLC
. 12 . TRBV6-5 ASSFYGPNQPQH
TRBD2 11 . TRBV10-1 ASSPTRGNEQF
. 13 . TRBV7-9 ASSLFTGPDSPLH
. 12 . TRBV6-1 ASSEHGSGNTIY
TRBD1 9 . TRBV29-1 SGLQGHEQY
. 17 . TRBV20-1 SASRSLGQRVSGANVLT
. 12 . TRBV6-5 ASSYSPGVYGYT
. 12 . TRBV7-3 ASSLRPSGNTIY
. 11 . TRBV19 ASSPRREAGYT
. 14 . TRBV7-2 ASRPDSYLNTGELF
TRBD2 15 once TRBV7-2 ASSPSRLAGLSGELF
. 14 . TRBV3-1/TRBV3-2 ASSQGLQGNGQPQH